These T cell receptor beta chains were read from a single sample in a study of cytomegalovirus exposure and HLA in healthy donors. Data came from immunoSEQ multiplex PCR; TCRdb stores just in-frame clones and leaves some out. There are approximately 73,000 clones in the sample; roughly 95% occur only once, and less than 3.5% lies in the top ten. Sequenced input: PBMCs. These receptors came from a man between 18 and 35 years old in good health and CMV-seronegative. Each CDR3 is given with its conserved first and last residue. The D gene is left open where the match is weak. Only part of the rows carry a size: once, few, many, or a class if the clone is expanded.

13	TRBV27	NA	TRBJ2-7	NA	CASSPGQTYEQYF	TGTGCCAGCAGCCCCGGACAGACCTACGAGCAGTACTTC
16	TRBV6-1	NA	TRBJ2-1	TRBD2	CASSEEAGGPYNEQFF	TGTGCCAGCAGTGAAGAGGCGGGGGGGCCCTACAATGAGCAGTTCTTC
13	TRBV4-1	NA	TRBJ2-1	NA	CASSQPGTNEQFF	TGCGCCAGCAGCCAACCGGGTACTAATGAGCAGTTCTTC
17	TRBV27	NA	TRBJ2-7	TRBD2	CASSLGSGGLAIDEQYF	TGTGCCAGCAGTTTGGGCTCCGGGGGACTAGCGATAGACGAGCAGTACTTC
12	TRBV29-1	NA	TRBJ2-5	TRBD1	CSTVQGAETQYF	TGCAGCACGGTACAGGGGGCAGAGACCCAGTACTTC
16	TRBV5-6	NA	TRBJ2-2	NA	CASSLDMGANTGELFF	TGTGCCAGCAGCTTGGATATGGGCGCGAACACCGGGGAGCTGTTTTTT
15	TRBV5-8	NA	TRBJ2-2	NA	CASSPSGVNTGELFF	TGTGCCAGCAGCCCCTCGGGAGTGAACACCGGGGAGCTGTTTTTT
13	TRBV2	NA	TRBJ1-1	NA	CASSSQGNTEAFF	TGTGCCAGCAGCTCACAGGGGAACACTGAAGCTTTCTTT
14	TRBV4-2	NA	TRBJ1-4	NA	CASSPDGRNEKLFF	TGTGCCAGCAGCCCTGATGGCCGCAATGAAAAACTGTTTTTT
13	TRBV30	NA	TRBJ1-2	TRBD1	CAWVGQNNYGYTF	TGTGCCTGGGTGGGACAGAATAACTATGGCTACACCTTC
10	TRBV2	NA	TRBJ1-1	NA	CASLGDGAFF	TGTGCCAGCTTAGGGGATGGAGCTTTCTTT
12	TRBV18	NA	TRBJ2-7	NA	CASSPRQEEQYF	TGTGCCAGCTCACCAAGGCAGGAAGAGCAGTACTTC
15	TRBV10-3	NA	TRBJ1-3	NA	CAISRQALSGNTIYF	TGTGCCATCAGTCGACAGGCCCTCTCTGGAAACACCATATATTTT
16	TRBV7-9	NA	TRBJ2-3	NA	CASSPRRGGDTDTQYF	TGTGCCAGCAGCCCAAGGAGGGGGGGAGACACAGATACGCAGTATTTT
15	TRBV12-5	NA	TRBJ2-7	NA	CASGRSPPGSYEQYF	TGTGCTAGTGGGAGAAGCCCTCCGGGCTCCTACGAGCAGTACTTC
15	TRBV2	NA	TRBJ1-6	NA	CASSEVGSGVSPLHF	TGTGCCAGCAGTGAAGTGGGTTCGGGGGTTTCACCCCTCCACTTT
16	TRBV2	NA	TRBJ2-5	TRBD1	CASSEVGQGRKETQYF	TGTGCCAGCAGTGAAGTGGGACAGGGGAGGAAAGAGACCCAGTACTTC
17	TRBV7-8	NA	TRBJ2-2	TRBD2	CASSSYEQAGHTGELFF	TGTGCCAGCAGCTCATATGAGCAAGCGGGACACACCGGGGAGCTGTTTTTT
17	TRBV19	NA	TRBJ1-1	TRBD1	CASSEPGQGTMNTEAFF	TGTGCCAGTAGTGAACCGGGACAGGGGACAATGAACACTGAAGCTTTCTTT
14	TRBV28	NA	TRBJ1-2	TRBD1	CASSASGGFYGYTF	TGTGCCAGCAGTGCGTCAGGGGGCTTCTATGGCTACACCTTC
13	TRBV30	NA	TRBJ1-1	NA	CAWSRRTNTEAFF	TGTGCCTGGAGTCGGAGGACGAACACTGAAGCTTTCTTT
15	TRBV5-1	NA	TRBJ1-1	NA	CASSPGGEMNTEAFF	TGCGCCAGCAGCCCCGGAGGGGAGATGAACACTGAAGCTTTCTTT
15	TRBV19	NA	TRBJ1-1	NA	CASSIGYRVNTEAFF	TGTGCCAGTAGTATAGGGTACAGAGTGAACACTGAAGCTTTCTTT
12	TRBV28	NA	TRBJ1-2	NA	CASSTANYGYTF	TGTGCCAGTTCGACAGCCAACTATGGCTACACCTTC
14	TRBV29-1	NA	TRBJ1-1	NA	CSVALRASNTEAFF	TGCAGCGTTGCCCTGCGGGCTTCGAACACTGAAGCTTTCTTT
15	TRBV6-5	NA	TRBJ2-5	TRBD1	CASRPGQGLQETQYF	TGTGCCAGCAGACCCGGACAGGGTCTCCAAGAGACCCAGTACTTC
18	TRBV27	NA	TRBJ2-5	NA	CASSLGFAWGLGEETQYF	TGTGCCAGCAGTTTAGGTTTCGCGTGGGGGCTGGGGGAAGAGACCCAGTACTTC
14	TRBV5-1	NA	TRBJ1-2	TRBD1	CASSFDRANYGYTF	TGCGCCAGCAGTTTCGACAGGGCTAACTATGGCTACACCTTC
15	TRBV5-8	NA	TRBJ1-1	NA	CASSLDRAGYTEAFF	TGTGCCAGCAGCTTGGATCGGGCAGGGTACACTGAAGCTTTCTTT
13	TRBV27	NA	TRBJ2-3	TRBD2	CASSPAGTDTQYF	TGTGCCAGCAGTCCAGCGGGGACAGATACGCAGTATTTT
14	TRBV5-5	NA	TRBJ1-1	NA	CASSFGTREAEAFF	TGTGCCAGCAGCTTCGGCACCAGAGAGGCTGAAGCTTTCTTT
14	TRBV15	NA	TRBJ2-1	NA	CATSSADSYNEQFF	TGTGCCACCAGCAGCGCCGACTCGTACAATGAGCAGTTCTTC
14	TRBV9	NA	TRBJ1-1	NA	CASSVAVMNTEAFF	TGTGCCAGCAGCGTAGCAGTTATGAACACTGAAGCTTTCTTT
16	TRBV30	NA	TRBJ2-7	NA	CAWSVKSAAFVGEQYF	TGTGCCTGGAGTGTAAAGTCCGCCGCCTTTGTCGGCGAGCAGTACTTC
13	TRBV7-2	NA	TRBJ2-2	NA	CASALGVAGELFF	TGTGCCAGCGCCCTCGGGGTCGCCGGGGAGCTGTTTTTT
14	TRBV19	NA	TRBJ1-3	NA	CASITNWRPNTIYF	TGTGCCAGTATCACAAACTGGAGGCCAAACACCATATATTTT
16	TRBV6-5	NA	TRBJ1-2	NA	CASSYQGGPLPDGYTF	TGTGCCAGCAGTTACCAGGGAGGTCCTTTACCCGATGGCTACACCTTC
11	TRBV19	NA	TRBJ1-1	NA	CASLLGGEAFF	TGTGCCAGTTTATTAGGGGGAGAAGCTTTCTTT
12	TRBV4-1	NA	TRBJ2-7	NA	CASSPGGGEQYF	TGCGCCAGCAGCCCCGGCGGCGGCGAGCAGTACTTC
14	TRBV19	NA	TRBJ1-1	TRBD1	CASIRDRANTEAFF	TGTGCCAGTATCAGGGACAGGGCAAACACTGAAGCTTTCTTT
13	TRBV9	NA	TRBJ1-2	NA	CASSADIPYGYTF	TGTGCCAGCAGCGCCGACATACCATATGGCTACACCTTC
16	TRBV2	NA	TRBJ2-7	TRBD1	CASSAPGQGGSYEQYF	TGTGCCAGCAGTGCCCCAGGACAGGGGGGTTCCTACGAGCAGTACTTC
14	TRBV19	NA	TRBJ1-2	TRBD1	CASTGTGVNYGYTF	TGTGCCAGTACCGGGACAGGGGTTAACTATGGCTACACCTTC
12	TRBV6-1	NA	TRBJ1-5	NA	CASSQTGLPQHF	TGTGCCAGCAGTCAAACCGGTCTGCCCCAGCATTTT
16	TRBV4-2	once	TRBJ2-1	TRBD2	CASSPTSGGAYNEQFF	TGTGCCAGCAGCCCGACTAGCGGGGGGGCCTACAATGAGCAGTTCTTC
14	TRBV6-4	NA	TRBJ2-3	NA	CASSGGRDADTQYF	TGTGCCAGCAGTGGGGGCAGGGATGCCGATACGCAGTATTTT
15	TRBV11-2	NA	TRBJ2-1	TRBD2	CASSSRGGDYNEQFF	TGTGCCAGCAGCTCCCGCGGGGGGGATTACAATGAGCAGTTCTTC